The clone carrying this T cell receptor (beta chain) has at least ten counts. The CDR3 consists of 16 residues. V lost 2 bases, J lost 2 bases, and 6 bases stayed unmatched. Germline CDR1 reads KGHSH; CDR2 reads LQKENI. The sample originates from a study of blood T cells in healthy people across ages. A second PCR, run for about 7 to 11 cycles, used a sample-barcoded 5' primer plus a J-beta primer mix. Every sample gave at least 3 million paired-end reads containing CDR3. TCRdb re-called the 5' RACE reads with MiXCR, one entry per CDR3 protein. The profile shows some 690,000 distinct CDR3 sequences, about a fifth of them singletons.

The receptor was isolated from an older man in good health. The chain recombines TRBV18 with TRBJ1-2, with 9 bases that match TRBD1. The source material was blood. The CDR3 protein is CASSPVGQGLNYGYTF. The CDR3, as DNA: TGTGCCAGCTCACCAGTGGGACAGGGCCTGAACTATGGCTACACCTTC.